These T cell receptor beta chains were read from a single sample in a study of blood T cell repertoires in COVID-19. The table came from immunoSEQ multiplex PCR; TCRdb's copy has only in-frame clones and leaves some out. The sample carries about 88,000 clones, about 90% recorded once. Material for sequencing was peripheral blood. These receptors all come from an elderly man with acute or convalescent COVID-19. Both conserved end residues are part of each CDR3. The order of the fields is clone size, V gene, D gene, CDR3 length, J gene, CDR3 DNA, CDR3 protein. The D gene is left open where the match is weak. Clone size is given for some rows only: seen once, a few or many times, or a class if the clone is expanded.

-	TRBV19	-	17	TRBJ2-5	TGTGCCAGTAGTATGAATCAGGGTGATCAAAAAAAAGAGACCCAGTACTTC	CASSMNQGDQKKETQYF
-	TRBV12-1	-	16	TRBJ2-1	TGTGCCAGCAGCGTGCGGACCCGGGACTCTAACAATGAGCAGTTCTTC	CASSVRTRDSNNEQFF
-	TRBV19	TRBD2	15	TRBJ2-7	TGTGCCAGTAGTATGAACCTAGCGGGGGCCGACGAGCAGTACTTC	CASSMNLAGADEQYF
few	TRBV7-8	-	13	TRBJ1-4	TGTGCCAGCAGCTTAGGGGGGGGTGAAAAACTGTTTTTT	CASSLGGGEKLFF
-	TRBV5-6	TRBD1	15	TRBJ2-5	TGTGCCAGCAGCTTGCCAGGACAGGGGGAAGAGACCCAGTACTTC	CASSLPGQGEETQYF
-	TRBV2	TRBD1	15	TRBJ1-2	TGTGCCAGCAGTGGGGAGCAGGGGGCGATCTATGGCTACACCTTC	CASSGEQGAIYGYTF
-	TRBV29-1	-	15	TRBJ2-1	TGCAGCGTTGAAGACTGGCGGGGAGATGGCAATGAGCAGTTCTTC	CSVEDWRGDGNEQFF
-	TRBV4-1	TRBD1	16	TRBJ1-1	TGCGCCAGCAGCCCCCCCGGGACAGGGGCCAACACTGAAGCTTTCTTT	CASSPPGTGANTEAFF
-	TRBV7-2	-	14	TRBJ2-5	TGTGCCAGCAGCTCGTGGACAGTCCAAGAGACCCAGTACTTC	CASSSWTVQETQYF
-	TRBV28	-	15	TRBJ2-7	TGTGCCAGCAGTTTAGGGGGGGCGGCTTTCTACGAGCAGTACTTC	CASSLGGAAFYEQYF
once	TRBV7-6	-	16	TRBJ1-3	TGTGCCAGCAGCTTAGGACAGCCAATCTCTGGAAACACCATATATTTT	CASSLGQPISGNTIYF
-	TRBV5-1	-	14	TRBJ2-7	TGCGCCAGCAGCTTAACGGGGTTGAACTACGAGCAGTACTTC	CASSLTGLNYEQYF
-	TRBV9	TRBD1	18	TRBJ1-2	TGTGCCAGCAGCGCCCCTATGGCAGGGGGCGGATTCGACTATGGCTACACCTTC	CASSAPMAGGGFDYGYTF
-	TRBV5-1	TRBD2	14	TRBJ2-7	TGCGCCAGCAGCTCTCGGACTAGCGGCTACGAGCAGTACTTC	CASSSRTSGYEQYF
-	TRBV2	TRBD2	13	TRBJ2-7	TGTGCCAGCAGTGCCTTAGCGGGGACTGAGCAGTACTTC	CASSALAGTEQYF
once	TRBV19	TRBD2	15	TRBJ2-1	TGTGCCAGTAGCAACGGACTAGCGGGAGTAAATGAGCAGTTCTTC	CASSNGLAGVNEQFF
-	TRBV7-9	TRBD1	15	TRBJ1-1	TGTGCCAGCAGCGCCCGACAGGGCATGAACACTGAAGCTTTCTTT	CASSARQGMNTEAFF
-	TRBV19	TRBD2	16	TRBJ2-1	TGTGCCAGTAATCCCCGGGGGAGGGCCAATGGGAATGAGCAGTTCTTC	CASNPRGRANGNEQFF
-	TRBV24-1	-	13	TRBJ1-2	TGTGCCACCAGTGACACTCGACCAGGTGGCTACACCTTC	CATSDTRPGGYTF
-	TRBV7-9	TRBD1	13	TRBJ1-3	TGTGCCAGCAGCCCGGACAGGGGAAACACCATATATTTT	CASSPDRGNTIYF
-	TRBV7-9	-	14	TRBJ2-2	TGTGCCAGCAGCCCCCGCCAGTACACCGGGGAGCTGTTTTTT	CASSPRQYTGELFF
-	TRBV5-4	-	15	TRBJ2-3	TGTGCCAGCAGCTTGCCGACGGGGGGCCTGGATACGCAGTATTTT	CASSLPTGGLDTQYF
-	TRBV3-1/TRBV3-2	TRBD2	16	TRBJ2-3	TGTGCCAGCAGCTTGCGACTAGCGGTGGGTGAAGATACGCAGTATTTT	CASSLRLAVGEDTQYF